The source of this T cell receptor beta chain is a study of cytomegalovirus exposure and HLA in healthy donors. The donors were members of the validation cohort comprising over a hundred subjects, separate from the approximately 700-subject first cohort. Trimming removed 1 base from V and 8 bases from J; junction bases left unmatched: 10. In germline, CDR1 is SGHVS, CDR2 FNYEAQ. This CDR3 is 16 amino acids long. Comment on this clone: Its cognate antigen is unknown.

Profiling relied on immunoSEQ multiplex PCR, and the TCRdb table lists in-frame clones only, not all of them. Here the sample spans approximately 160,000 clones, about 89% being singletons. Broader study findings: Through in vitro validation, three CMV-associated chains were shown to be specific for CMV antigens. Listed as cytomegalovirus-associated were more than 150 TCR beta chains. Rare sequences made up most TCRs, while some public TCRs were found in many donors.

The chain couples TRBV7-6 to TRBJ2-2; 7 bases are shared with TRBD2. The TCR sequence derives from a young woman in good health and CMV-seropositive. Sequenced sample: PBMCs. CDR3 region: CASSLGAVAGTGELFF. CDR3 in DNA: TGTGCCAGCAGCTTAGGTGCGGTAGCGGGTACTGGGGAGCTGTTTTTT.